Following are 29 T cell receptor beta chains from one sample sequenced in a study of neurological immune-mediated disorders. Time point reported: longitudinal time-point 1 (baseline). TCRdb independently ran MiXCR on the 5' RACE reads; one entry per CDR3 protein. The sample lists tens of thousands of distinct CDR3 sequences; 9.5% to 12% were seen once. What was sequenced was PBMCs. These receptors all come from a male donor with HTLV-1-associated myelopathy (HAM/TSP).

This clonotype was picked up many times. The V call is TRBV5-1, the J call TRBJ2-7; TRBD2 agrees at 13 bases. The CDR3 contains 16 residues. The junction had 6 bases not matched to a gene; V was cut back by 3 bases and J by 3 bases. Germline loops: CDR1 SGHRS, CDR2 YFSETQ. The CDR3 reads CASSSGTSGDNYEQYF. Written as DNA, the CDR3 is TGCGCCAGCAGCTCCGGGACTAGCGGGGACAACTACGAGCAGTACTTC.

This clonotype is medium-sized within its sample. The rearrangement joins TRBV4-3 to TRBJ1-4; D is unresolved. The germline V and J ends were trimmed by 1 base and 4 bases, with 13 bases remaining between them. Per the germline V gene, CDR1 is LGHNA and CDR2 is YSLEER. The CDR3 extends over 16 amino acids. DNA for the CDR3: TGCGCCAGCAGCCAAGGAGACACAAGCCTTAATGAAAAACTGTTTTTT. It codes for CASSQGDTSLNEKLFF.

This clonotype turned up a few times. The CDR3 DNA reads TGCAGCGTTGAGAGGGGGATAGTGGTCGCTGAAGCTTTCTTT. Amino acids: CSVERGIVVAEAFF. This rearrangement joins TRBV29-1 to TRBJ1-1, with D perhaps matching TRBD1 (6 bases). Germline CDR1 is SQVTM and CDR2 is ANQGSEA. This CDR3 region has 14 residues. V was trimmed by 3 bases and J by 6 bases, leaving 17 bases between them.

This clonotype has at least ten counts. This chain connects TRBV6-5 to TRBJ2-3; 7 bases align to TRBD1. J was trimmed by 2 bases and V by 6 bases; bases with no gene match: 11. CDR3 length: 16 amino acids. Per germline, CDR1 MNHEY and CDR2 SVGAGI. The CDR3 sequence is CASSPGQSRDTDTQYF. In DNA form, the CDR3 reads TGTGCCAGCAGCCCGGGACAGAGTAGAGACACAGATACGCAGTATTTT.

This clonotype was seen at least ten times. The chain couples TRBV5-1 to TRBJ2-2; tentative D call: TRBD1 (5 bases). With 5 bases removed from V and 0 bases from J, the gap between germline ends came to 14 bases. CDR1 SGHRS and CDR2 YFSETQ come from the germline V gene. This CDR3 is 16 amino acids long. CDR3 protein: CASRPGHGANTGELFF. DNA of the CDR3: TGCGCCAGCAGACCCGGACACGGTGCGAACACCGGGGAGCTGTTTTTT.

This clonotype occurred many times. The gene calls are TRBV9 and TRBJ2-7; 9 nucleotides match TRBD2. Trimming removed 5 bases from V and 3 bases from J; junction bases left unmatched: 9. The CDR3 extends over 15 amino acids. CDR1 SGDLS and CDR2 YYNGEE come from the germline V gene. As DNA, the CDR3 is TGTGCCAGCAGGTCGACTAGCGGAGTAAACTACGAGCAGTACTTC. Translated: CASRSTSGVNYEQYF.

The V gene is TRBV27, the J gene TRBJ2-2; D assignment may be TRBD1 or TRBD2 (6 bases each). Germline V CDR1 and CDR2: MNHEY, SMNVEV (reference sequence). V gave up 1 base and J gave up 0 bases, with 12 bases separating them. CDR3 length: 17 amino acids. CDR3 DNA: TGTGCCAGCAGTTTATTGCGGGGACATGCGAACACCGGGGAGCTGTTTTTT. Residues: CASSLLRGHANTGELFF.

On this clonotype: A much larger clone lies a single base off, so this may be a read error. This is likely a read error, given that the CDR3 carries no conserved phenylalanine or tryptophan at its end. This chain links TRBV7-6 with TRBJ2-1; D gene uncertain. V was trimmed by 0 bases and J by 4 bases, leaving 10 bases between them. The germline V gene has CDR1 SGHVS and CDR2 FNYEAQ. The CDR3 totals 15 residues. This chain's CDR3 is CASSLAAPEYNEQFL. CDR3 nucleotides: TGTGCCAGCAGCTTAGCTGCCCCCGAGTACAATGAGCAGTTCTTA.

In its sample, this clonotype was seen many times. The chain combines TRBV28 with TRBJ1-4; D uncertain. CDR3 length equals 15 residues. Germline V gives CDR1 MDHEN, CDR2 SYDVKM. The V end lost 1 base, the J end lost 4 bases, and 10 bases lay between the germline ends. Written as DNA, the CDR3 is TGTGCCAGCAGTTTATTGCTTCCGAGTAATGAAAAACTGTTTTTT. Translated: CASSLLLPSNEKLFF.

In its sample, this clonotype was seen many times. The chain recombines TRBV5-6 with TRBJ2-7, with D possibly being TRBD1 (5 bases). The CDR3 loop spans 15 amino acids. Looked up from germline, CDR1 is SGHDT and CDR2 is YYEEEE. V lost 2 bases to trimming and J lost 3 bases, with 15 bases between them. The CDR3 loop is CASSLPAGKLYEQYF. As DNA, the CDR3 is TGTGCCAGCAGCTTACCGGCAGGGAAGCTCTACGAGCAGTACTTC.

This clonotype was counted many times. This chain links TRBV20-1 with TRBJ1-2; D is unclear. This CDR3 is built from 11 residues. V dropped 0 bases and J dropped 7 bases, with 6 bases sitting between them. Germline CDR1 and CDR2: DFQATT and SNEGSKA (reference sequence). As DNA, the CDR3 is TGCAGTGCTAGAGATCAAGGTGGCTACACCTTC. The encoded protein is CSARDQGGYTF.

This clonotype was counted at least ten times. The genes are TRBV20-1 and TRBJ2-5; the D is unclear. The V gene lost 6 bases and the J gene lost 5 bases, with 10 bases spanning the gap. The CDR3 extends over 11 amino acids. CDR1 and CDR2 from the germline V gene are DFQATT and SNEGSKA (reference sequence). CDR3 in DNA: TGCAGTGCACTCGGGTTGGAGACCCAGTACTTC. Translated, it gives CSALGLETQYF.

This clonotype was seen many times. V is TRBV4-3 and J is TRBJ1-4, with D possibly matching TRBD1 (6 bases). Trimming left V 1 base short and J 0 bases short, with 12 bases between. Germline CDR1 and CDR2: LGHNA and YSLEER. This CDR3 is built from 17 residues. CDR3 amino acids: CASSQGGQRATNEKLFF. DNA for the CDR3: TGCGCCAGCAGCCAAGGAGGACAGCGCGCAACTAATGAAAAACTGTTTTTT.

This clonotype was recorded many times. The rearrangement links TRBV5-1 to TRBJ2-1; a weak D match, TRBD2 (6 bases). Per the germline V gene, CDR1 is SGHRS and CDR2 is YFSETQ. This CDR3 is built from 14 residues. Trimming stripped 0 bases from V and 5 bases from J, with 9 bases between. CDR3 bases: TGCGCCAGCAGCTTGGCGGGCGGGGACAATGAGCAGTTCTTC. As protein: CASSLAGGDNEQFF.

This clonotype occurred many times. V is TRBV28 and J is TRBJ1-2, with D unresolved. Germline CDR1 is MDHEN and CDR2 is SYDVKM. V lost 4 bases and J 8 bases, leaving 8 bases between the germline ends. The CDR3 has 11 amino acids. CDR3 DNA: TGTGCCAGCAGTTCGAAGACAGGCTACACCTTC. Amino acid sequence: CASSSKTGYTF.

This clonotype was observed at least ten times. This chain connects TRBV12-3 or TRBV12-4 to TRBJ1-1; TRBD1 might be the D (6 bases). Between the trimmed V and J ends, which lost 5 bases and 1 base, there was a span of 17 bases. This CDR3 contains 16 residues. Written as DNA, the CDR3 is TGTGCCAGCAGTCCCCGACAGGCGGCTACGAACACTGAAGCTTTCTTT. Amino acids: CASSPRQAATNTEAFF.

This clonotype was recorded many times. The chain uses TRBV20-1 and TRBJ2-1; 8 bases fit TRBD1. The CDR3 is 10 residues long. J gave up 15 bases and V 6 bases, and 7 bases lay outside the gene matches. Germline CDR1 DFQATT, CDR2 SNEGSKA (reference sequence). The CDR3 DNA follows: TGCAGTGCCCTCGGACAGGGTGTGTTCTTC. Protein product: CSALGQGVFF.

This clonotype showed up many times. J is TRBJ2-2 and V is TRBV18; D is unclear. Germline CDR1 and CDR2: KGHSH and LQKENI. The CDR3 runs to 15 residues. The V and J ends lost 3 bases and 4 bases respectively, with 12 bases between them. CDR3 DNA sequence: TGTGCCAGCTCACCGGTATGGACCTCCACCGGGGAGCTGTTTTTT. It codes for CASSPVWTSTGELFF.

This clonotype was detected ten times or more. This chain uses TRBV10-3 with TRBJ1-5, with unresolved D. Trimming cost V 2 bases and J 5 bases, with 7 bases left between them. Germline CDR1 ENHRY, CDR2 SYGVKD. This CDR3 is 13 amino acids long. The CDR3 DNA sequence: TGTGCCATCAGTGAGGAAGACGATCAGCCCCAGCATTTT. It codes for CAISEEDDQPQHF.

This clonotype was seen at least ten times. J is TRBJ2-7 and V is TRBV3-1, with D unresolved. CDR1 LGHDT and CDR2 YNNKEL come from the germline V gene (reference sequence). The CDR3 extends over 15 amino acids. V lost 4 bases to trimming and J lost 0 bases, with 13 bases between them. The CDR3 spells CASSPEDLSSYEQYF. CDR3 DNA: TGTGCCAGCAGCCCCGAGGACCTTAGCTCCTACGAGCAGTACTTC.

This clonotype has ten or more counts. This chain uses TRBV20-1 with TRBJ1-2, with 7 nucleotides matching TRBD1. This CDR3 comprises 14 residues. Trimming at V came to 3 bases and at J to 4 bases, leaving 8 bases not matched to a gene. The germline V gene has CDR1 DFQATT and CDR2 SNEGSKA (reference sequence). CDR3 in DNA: TGCAGTGCTAGCCACGGGGGACAGAGCTATGGCTACACCTTC. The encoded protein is CSASHGGQSYGYTF.

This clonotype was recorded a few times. CDR3 sequence (DNA): TGCGCCAGCAGTGAGTCCCGGACTAGCCTAGCCTTATACGAGCAGTACTTC. Amino acids: CASSESRTSLALYEQYF. The chain recombines TRBV10-2 with TRBJ2-7, with TRBD2 matching 8 bases. The germline gives CDR1 WSHSY, CDR2 SAAADI. Germline trimming cut 0 bases from V and 4 bases from J; bases unmatched to any gene: 11. The CDR3 loop spans 17 amino acids.

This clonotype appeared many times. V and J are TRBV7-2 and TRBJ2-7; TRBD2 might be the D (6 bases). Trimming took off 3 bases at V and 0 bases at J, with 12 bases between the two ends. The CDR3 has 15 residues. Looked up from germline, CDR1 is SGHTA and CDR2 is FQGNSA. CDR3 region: CASSLVIGSSYEQYF. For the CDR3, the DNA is TGTGCCAGCAGCTTGGTCATCGGGAGCTCCTACGAGCAGTACTTC.

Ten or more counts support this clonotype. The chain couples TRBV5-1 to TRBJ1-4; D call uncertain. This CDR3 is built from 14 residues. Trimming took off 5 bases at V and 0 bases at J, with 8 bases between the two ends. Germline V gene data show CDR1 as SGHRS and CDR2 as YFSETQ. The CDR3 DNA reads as TGCGCCAGCAGAAGGGAAGCAACTAATGAAAAACTGTTTTTT. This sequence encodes CASRREATNEKLFF.

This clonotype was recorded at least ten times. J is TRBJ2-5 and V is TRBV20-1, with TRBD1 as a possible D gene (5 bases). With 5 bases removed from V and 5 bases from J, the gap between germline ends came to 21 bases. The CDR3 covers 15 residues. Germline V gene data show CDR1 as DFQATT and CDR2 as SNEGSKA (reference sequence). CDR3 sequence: CSAPARGARWETQYF. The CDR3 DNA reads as TGCAGTGCTCCGGCACGTGGGGCGCGGTGGGAGACCCAGTACTTC.

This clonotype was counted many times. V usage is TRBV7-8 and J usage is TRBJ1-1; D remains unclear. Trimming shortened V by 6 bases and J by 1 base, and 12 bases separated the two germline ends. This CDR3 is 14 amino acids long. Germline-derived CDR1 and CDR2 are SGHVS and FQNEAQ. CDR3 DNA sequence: TGTGCCAGCAGGCCCAGTTTAAGGAACACTGAAGCTTTCTTT. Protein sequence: CASRPSLRNTEAFF.

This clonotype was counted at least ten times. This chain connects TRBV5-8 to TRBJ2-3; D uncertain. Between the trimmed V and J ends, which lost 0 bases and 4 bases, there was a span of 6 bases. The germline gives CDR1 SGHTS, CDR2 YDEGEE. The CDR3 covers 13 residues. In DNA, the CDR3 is TGTGCCAGCAGCTTGGGCAACCCAGATACGCAGTATTTT. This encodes CASSLGNPDTQYF.

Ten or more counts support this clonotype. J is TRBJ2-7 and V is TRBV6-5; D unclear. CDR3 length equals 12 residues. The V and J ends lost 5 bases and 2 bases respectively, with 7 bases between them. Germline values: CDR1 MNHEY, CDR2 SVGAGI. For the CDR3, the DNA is TGTGCCAGCAGTAACCCGCCCTACGAGCAGTACTTC. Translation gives CASSNPPYEQYF.

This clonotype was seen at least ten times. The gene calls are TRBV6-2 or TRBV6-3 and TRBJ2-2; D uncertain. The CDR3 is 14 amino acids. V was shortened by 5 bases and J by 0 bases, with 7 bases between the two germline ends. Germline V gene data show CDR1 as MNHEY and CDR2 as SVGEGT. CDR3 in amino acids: CASSRDPNTGELFF. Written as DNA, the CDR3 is TGTGCCAGCAGTCGTGACCCGAACACCGGGGAGCTGTTTTTT.